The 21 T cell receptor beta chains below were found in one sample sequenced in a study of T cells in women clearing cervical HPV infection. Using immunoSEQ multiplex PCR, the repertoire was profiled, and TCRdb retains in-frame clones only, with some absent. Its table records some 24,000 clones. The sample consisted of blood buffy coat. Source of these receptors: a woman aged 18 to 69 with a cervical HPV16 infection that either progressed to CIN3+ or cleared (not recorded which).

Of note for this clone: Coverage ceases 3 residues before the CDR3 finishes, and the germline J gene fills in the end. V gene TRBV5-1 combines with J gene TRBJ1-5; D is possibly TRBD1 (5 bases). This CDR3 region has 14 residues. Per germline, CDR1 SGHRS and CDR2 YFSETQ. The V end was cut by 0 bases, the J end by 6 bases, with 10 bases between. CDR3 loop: CASSLVGQGQPQHF. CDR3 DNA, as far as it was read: TGCGCCAGCAGCTTGGTCGGGCAGGGTCAGCCC.

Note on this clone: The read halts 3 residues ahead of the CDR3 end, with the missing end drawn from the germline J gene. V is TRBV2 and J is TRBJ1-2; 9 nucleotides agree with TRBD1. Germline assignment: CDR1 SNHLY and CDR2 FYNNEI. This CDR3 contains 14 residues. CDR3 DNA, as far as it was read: TGTGCCAGCAGTGGGACAGGGGAGGTGGGAGAC. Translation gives CASSGTGEVGD. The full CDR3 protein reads CASSGTGEVGDYTF.

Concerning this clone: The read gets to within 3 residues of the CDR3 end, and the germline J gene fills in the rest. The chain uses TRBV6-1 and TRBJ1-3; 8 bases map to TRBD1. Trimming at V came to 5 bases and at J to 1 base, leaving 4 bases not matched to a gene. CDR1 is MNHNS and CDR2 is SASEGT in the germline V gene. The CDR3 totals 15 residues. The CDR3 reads CASSQGQGSGNTIYF. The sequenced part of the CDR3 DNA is TGTGCCAGCAGTCAAGGACAGGGTTCTGGAAACACC.

The DNA read from the CDR3 is TGTGCTAGTGTTGACAGGGAAGGTCAGCCC. This gives the protein CASVDREGQP. The entire CDR3 sequence reads CASVDREGQPQHF. The V call is TRBV12-5, the J call TRBJ1-5; 7 positions agree with TRBD1. From the germline J gene comes the end of the CDR3, since the read stops 3 residues before it. Germline lookup yields CDR1 LGHNT and CDR2 FRNRAP. The CDR3 is made up of 13 amino acids. With 7 bases clipped from V and 6 bases from J, the junction kept 6 bases outside the gene matches.

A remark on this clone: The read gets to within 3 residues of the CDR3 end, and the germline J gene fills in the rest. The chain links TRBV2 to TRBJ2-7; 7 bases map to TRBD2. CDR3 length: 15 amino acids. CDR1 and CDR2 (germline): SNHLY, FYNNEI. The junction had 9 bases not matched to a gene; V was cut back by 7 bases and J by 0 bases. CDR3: CASKYSSGTSYEQYF. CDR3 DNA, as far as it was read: TGTGCCAGCAAATACTCCAGCGGGACCTCCTACGAG.

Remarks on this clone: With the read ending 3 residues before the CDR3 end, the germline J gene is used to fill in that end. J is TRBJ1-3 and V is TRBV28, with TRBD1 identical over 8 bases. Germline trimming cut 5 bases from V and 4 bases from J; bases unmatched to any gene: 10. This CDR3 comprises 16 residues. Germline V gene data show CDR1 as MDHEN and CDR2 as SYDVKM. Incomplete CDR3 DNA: TGTGCCAGCAGTCTCGGACAGGGAGGCTCCGGAAACACC. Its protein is CASSLGQGGSGNT. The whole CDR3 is CASSLGQGGSGNTIYF.

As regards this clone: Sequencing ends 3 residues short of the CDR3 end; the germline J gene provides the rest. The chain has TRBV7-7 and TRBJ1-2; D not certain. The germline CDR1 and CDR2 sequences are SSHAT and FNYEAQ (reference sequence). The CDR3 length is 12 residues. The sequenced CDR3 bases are TGTGCCAGCAGCTCTAGAGCGGGAGAC. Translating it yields CASSSRAGD. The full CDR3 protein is CASSSRAGDYTF.

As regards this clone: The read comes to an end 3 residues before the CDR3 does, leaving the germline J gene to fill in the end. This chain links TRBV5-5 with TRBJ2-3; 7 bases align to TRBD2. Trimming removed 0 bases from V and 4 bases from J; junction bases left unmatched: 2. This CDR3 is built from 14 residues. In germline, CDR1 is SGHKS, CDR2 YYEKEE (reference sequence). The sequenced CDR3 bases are TGTGCCAGCAGCTTGGGACTAGCCCCAGATACG. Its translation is CASSLGLAPDT. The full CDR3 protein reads CASSLGLAPDTQYF.

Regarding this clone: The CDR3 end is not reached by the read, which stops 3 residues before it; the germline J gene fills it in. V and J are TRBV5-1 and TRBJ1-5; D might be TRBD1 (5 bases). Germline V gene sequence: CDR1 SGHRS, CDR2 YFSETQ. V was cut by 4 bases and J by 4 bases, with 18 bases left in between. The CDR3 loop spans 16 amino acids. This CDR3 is CASSPRPGDSNQPQHF. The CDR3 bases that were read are TGCGCCAGCAGCCCACGCCCGGGGGATTCGAATCAGCCC.

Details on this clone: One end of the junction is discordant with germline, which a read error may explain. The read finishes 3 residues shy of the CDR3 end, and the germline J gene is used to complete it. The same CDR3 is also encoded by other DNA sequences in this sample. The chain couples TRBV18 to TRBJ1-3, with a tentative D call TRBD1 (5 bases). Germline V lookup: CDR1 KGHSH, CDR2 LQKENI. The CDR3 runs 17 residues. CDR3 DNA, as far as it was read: TGTGCCAGCTCACCAAGCCAGGGTTCGCGCTCTGGAAACACT. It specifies CASSPSQGSRSGNT. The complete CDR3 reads CASSPSQGSRSGNTIYF.

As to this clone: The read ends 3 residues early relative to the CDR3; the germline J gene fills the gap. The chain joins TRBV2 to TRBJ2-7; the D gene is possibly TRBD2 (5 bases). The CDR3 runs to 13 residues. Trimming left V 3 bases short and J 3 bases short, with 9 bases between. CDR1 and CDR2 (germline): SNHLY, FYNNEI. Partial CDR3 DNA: TGTGCCAGCAGTGAGTCGGGGATCTACGAG. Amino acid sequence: CASSESGIYE. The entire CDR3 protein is CASSESGIYEQYF. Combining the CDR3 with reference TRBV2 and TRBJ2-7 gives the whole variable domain EPEVTQTPSHQVTQMGQEVILRCVPISNHLYFYWYRQILGQKVEFLVSFYNNEISEKSEIFDDQFSVERPDGSNFTLKIRSTKLEDSAMYFCASSESGIYEQYFGPGTRLTVT.

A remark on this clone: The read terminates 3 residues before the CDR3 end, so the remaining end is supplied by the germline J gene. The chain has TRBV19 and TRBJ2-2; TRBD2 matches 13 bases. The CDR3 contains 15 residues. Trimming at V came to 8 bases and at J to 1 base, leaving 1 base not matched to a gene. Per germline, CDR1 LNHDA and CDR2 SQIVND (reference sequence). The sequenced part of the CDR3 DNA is TGTGCCAGTGGGACTAGCGGGATGAACACCGGGGAG. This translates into CASGTSGMNTGE. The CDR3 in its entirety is CASGTSGMNTGELFF. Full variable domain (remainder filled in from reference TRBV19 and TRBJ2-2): DGGITQSPKYLFRKEGQNVTLSCEQNLNHDAMYWYRQDPGQGLRLIYYSQIVNDFQKGDIAEGYSVSREKKESFPLTVTSAQKNPTAFYLCASGTSGMNTGELFFGEGSRLTVL.

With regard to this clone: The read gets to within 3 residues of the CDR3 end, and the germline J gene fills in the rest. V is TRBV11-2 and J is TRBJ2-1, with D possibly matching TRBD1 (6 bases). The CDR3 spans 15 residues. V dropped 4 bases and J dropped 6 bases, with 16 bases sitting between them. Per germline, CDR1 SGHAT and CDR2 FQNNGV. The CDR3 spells CASSSYRDDCNEQFF. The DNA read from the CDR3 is TGTGCCAGCAGCTCCTACAGGGACGATTGCAATGAG.

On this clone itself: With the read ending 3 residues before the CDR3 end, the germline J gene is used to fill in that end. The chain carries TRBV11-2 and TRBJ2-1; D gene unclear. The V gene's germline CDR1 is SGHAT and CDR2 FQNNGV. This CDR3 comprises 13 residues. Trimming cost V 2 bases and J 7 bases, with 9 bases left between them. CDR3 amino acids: CASSLIRANEQFF. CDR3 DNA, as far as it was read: TGTGCCAGCAGCTTAATTAGGGCGAATGAG.

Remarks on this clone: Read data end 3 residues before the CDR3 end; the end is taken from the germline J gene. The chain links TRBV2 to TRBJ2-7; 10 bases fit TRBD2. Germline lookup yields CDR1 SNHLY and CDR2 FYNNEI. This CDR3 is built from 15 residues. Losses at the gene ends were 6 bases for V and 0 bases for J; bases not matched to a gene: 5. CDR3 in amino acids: CASRGLASSSYEQYF. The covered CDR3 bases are TGTGCCAGCAGGGGACTAGCGTCCAGCTCCTACGAG.

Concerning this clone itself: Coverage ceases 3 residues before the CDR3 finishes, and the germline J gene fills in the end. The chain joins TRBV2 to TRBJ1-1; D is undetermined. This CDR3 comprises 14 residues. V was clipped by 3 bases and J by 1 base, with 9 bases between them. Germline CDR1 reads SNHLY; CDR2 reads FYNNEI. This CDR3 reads CASSDRTANTEAFF. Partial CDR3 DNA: TGTGCCAGCAGTGACCGGACTGCGAACACTGAA.

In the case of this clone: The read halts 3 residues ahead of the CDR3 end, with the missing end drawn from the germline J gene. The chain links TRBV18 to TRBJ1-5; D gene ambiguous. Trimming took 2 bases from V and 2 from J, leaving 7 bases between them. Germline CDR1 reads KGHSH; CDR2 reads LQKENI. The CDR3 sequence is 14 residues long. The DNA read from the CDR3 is TGTGCCAGCTCACCAGGCGCGGGCAATCAGCCC. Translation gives CASSPGAGNQP. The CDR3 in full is CASSPGAGNQPQHF.

The DNA read from the CDR3 is TGTGCCAGCAAGGGACAGGTATCAGCCGGGGAG. It yields the protein CASKGQVSAGE. The complete CDR3 protein is CASKGQVSAGELFF. The V call is TRBV2, the J call TRBJ2-2; 8 bases match TRBD1. The CDR3 end is not reached by the read, which stops 3 residues before it; the germline J gene fills it in. CDR1 and CDR2 (germline): SNHLY, FYNNEI. The length of the CDR3 is 14 residues. With 7 bases clipped from V and 6 bases from J, the junction kept 7 bases outside the gene matches.

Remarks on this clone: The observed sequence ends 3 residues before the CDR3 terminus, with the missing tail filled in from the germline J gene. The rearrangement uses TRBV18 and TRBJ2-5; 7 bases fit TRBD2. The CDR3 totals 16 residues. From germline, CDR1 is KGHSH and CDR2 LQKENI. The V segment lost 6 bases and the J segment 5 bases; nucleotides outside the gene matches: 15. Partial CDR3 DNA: TGTGCCAGCTCCCCCGCCTCGGGGGGTCGAGGGGAGACC. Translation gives CASSPASGGRGET. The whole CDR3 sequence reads CASSPASGGRGETQYF.

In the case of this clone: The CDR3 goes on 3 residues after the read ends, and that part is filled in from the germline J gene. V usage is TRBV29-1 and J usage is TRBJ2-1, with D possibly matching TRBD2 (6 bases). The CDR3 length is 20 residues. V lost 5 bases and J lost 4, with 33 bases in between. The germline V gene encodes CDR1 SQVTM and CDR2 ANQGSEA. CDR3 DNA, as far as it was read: TGCAGCGTTAGGCGGGGCTGGTTGTATGGGGGACCTGGGTTATACAATGAG. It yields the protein CSVRRGWLYGGPGLYNE. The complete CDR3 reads CSVRRGWLYGGPGLYNEQFF.

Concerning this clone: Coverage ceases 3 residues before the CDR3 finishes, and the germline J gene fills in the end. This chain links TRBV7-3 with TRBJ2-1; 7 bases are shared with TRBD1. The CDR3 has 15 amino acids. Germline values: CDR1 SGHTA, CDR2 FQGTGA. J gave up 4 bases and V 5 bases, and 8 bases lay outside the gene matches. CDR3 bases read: TGTGCCAGCAGCCAACGGGACAGATGTTACAATGAG. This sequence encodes CASSQRDRCYNE. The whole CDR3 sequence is CASSQRDRCYNEQFF.